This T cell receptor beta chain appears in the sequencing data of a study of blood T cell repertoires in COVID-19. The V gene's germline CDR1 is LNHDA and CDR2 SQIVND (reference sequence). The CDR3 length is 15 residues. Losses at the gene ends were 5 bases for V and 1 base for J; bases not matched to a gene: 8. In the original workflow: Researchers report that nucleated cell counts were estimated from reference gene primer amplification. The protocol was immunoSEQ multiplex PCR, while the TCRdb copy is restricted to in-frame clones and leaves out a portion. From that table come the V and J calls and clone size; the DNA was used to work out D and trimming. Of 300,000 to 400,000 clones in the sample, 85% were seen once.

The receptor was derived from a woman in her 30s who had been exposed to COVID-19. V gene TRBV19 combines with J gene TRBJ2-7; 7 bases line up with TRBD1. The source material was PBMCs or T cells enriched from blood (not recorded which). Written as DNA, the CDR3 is TGTGCCAGTAGTCTAACGGGGACAGATTCCTACGAGCAGTACTTC. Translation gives CASSLTGTDSYEQYF.